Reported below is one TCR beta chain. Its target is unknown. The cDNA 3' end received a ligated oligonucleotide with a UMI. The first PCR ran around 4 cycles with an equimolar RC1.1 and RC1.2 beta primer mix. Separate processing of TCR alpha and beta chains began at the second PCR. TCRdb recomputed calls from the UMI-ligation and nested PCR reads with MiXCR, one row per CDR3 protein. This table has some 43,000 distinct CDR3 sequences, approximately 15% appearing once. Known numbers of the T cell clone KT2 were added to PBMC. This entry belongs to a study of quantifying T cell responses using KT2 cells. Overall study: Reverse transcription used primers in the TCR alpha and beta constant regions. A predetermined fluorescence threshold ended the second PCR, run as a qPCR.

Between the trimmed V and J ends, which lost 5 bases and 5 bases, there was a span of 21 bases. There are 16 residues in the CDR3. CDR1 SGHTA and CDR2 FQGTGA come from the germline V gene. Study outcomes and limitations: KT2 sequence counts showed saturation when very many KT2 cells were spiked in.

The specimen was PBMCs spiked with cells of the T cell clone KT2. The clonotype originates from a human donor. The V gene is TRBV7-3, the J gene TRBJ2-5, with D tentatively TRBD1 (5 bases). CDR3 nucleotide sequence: TGTGCCAGCAGCCGTACCCAGGACACAACAGGCGAGACCCAGTACTTC. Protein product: CASSRTQDTTGETQYF. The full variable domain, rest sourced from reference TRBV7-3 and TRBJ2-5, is GAGVSQTPSNKVTEKGKYVELRCDPISGHTALYWYRQSLGQGPEFLIYFQGTGAADDSGLPNDRFFAVRPEGSVSTLKIQRTERGDSAVYLCASSRTQDTTGETQYFGPGTRLLVL.